The clone carrying this T cell receptor beta chain was picked up a small number of times. Its antigen is undetermined. This entry belongs to a study of cytomegalovirus exposure and HLA in healthy donors. Overall study results and limits: A later analysis linked a missense DCLRE1C variant to TCR beta V- and J-gene trimming. Cytomegalovirus-associated status was assigned to some 160 TCR beta chains.

In the PCR, 60 Vbeta and 13 Jbeta primers were used. Here immunoSEQ multiplex PCR was the method, and the copy in TCRdb shows in-frame clones only, minus some. The table includes around 130,000 clones, 82% detected once. The length of the CDR3 is 14 residues. Per germline, CDR1 SGHTS and CDR2 YDEGEE. V was cut by 4 bases and J by 0 bases, with 10 bases left in between. The chain uses TRBV5-8 and TRBJ1-1; D call uncertain. The clonotype originates from a young woman in good health and CMV-seronegative. The specimen was PBMCs. The CDR3 DNA reads TGTGCCAGCAGCCCGTGGGCCCTGAACACTGAAGCTTTCTTT. Translating gives CASSPWALNTEAFF.